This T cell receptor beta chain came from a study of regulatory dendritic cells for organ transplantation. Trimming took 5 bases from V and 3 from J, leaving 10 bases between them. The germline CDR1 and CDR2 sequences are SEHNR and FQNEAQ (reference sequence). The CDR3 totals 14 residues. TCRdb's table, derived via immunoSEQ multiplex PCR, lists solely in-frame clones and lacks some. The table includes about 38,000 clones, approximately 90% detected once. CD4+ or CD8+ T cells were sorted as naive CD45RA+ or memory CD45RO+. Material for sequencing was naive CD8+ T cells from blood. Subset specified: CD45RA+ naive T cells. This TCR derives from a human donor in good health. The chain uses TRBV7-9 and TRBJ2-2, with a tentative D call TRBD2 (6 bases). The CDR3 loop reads CASSPPSDTGELFF. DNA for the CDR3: TGTGCCAGCAGCCCACCTAGCGACACCGGGGAGCTGTTTTTT.